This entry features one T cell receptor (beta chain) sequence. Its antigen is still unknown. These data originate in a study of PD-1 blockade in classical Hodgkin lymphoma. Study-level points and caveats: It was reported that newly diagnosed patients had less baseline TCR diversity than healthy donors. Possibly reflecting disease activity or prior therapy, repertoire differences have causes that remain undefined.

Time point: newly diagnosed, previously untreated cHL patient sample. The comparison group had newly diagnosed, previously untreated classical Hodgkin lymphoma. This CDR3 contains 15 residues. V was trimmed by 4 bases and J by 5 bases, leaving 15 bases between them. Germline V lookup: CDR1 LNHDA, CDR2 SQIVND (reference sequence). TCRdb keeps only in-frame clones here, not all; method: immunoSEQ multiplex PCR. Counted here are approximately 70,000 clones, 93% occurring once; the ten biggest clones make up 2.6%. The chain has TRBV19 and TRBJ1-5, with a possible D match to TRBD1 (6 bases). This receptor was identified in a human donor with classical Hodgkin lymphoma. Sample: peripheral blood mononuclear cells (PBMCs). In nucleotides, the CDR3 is TGTGCCAGTAGTACTACCGGGACACTACATCAGCCCCAGCATTTT. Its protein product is CASSTTGTLHQPQHF.